The rows below give T cell receptor beta chains drawn from one sample of a study of T cells in narcolepsy. TCRdb's table, derived via immunoSEQ multiplex PCR, lists solely in-frame clones and lacks some. This table holds approximately 25,000 clones, roughly 86% found once. What was sequenced was memory (CD45RA-) CD4+ T cells from blood. These receptors all come from a human donor in good health. CDR3s include the opening cysteine and the closing phenylalanine or tryptophan. Fields, in order: CDR3 DNA, CDR3 protein, J gene, V gene, clone size, D gene. A D gene is named only where the DNA matches it firmly. Rows may omit the clone size; those that give it use once, few, many or a size class.

DNA: TGTGCCAGCAGCTCCCCGGGACCCCAGGGAGATACGCAGTATTTT; CDR3: CASSSPGPQGDTQYF; J: TRBJ2-3; V: TRBV7-3; size: NA; D: NA
DNA: TGTGCCTGGAGTTTTACAGGGGTGAAGTACTTC; CDR3: CAWSFTGVKYF; J: TRBJ2-7; V: TRBV30; size: NA; D: TRBD1
DNA: TGTGCCAGCAGCATTAGACTAGCGGGACAAGAGACCCAGTACTTC; CDR3: CASSIRLAGQETQYF; J: TRBJ2-5; V: TRBV7-2; size: NA; D: TRBD2
DNA: TGTGCCAGCAGTGAAGGAGGGAGGATCATTCAGTACTTC; CDR3: CASSEGGRIIQYF; J: TRBJ2-4; V: TRBV6-1; size: NA; D: NA
DNA: TGCGCCAGCAGCTTGGATCTTATCACAGATACGCAGTATTTT; CDR3: CASSLDLITDTQYF; J: TRBJ2-3; V: TRBV5-1; size: NA; D: NA
DNA: TGTGCCAGCAGCTTGGCAATTTCCCCCGAGCAGTACTTC; CDR3: CASSLAISPEQYF; J: TRBJ2-7; V: TRBV5-6; size: NA; D: NA
DNA: TGTGCCAGCAGCTTAGAAGCACAGAACACTGAAGCTTTCTTT; CDR3: CASSLEAQNTEAFF; J: TRBJ1-1; V: TRBV7-9; size: NA; D: NA
DNA: TGTGCCAGCAGATCCCCCGGGACAGGGGACGATACGCAGTATTTT; CDR3: CASRSPGTGDDTQYF; J: TRBJ2-3; V: TRBV11-1; size: NA; D: TRBD1
DNA: TGTGCCAGTAGTGGGCCGGTAGGTCAGCCCCAGCATTTT; CDR3: CASSGPVGQPQHF; J: TRBJ1-5; V: TRBV19; size: NA; D: NA
DNA: TGTGCCAGTAGTTATTCATTGAGAAACACTGAAGCTTTCTTT; CDR3: CASSYSLRNTEAFF; J: TRBJ1-1; V: TRBV19; size: once; D: NA
DNA: TGTGCCAGCAGCTTAGGATTTGGAGGGGTGCAAGAGACCCAGTACTTC; CDR3: CASSLGFGGVQETQYF; J: TRBJ2-5; V: TRBV7-8; size: NA; D: NA
DNA: TGTGCTAGCAGCCCCGGACTTAACAATGAGCAGTTCTTC; CDR3: CASSPGLNNEQFF; J: TRBJ2-1; V: TRBV7-7; size: NA; D: NA
DNA: TGTGCCAGCAGGCTTACAGGGGATGGCTACACCTTC; CDR3: CASRLTGDGYTF; J: TRBJ1-2; V: TRBV6-5; size: few; D: TRBD1
DNA: TGCGCCAGCAGTGAGTCCCTAGCGGGGCGCGTAGCAGATACGCAGTATTTT; CDR3: CASSESLAGRVADTQYF; J: TRBJ2-3; V: TRBV10-2; size: NA; D: TRBD2
DNA: TGTGCCAGCAGGGGGACTAGCGGCAGGGGTGAGCAGTTCTTC; CDR3: CASRGTSGRGEQFF; J: TRBJ2-1; V: TRBV7-3; size: NA; D: TRBD2
DNA: TGTGCCAGCAGAGAGCACAGGGGGGCAACCGCGGAAGCTTTCTTT; CDR3: CASREHRGATAEAFF; J: TRBJ1-1; V: TRBV6-5; size: few; D: TRBD1
DNA: TGCGCCAGCAGCTTGTTTCAATCGGTCCCAGGGAGCGAGCAGTACTTC; CDR3: CASSLFQSVPGSEQYF; J: TRBJ2-7; V: TRBV5-1; size: NA; D: NA
DNA: TGTGCCAGCAGCCGGACAGGAACCAATCAGCCCCAGCATTTT; CDR3: CASSRTGTNQPQHF; J: TRBJ1-5; V: TRBV5-6; size: NA; D: TRBD1
DNA: TGTGCCAGCAGCTACCGGAAACCGCCCTACGAGCAGTACTTC; CDR3: CASSYRKPPYEQYF; J: TRBJ2-7; V: TRBV4-2; size: NA; D: NA
DNA: TGTGCCAGCAGATCCGAGAGCTCCTATAATTCACCCCTCCACTTT; CDR3: CASRSESSYNSPLHF; J: TRBJ1-6; V: TRBV6-6; size: NA; D: NA
DNA: TGTGCCCTGAAACAGGGGACCTACGAGCAGTACTTC; CDR3: CALKQGTYEQYF; J: TRBJ2-7; V: TRBV30; size: once; D: TRBD1
DNA: TGCGCCAGCAGCCAGACCCTTTTCGCTCGGGGGGAGCTGTTTTTT; CDR3: CASSQTLFARGELFF; J: TRBJ2-2; V: TRBV4-1; size: NA; D: NA
DNA: TGCGCCAGCAGCTTGGGCGGGGGAGCGAATGAGCAGTTCTTC; CDR3: CASSLGGGANEQFF; J: TRBJ2-1; V: TRBV5-1; size: NA; D: TRBD2
DNA: TGTGCCAGTAGTTTGCTAGCGGGAGGTCACACCTCGGGAGATACGCAGTATTTT; CDR3: CASSLLAGGHTSGDTQYF; J: TRBJ2-3; V: TRBV19; size: NA; D: TRBD2
DNA: TGTGCCAGCAGCTTAGTAGCATACGAGCAGTACTTC; CDR3: CASSLVAYEQYF; J: TRBJ2-7; V: TRBV7-6; size: NA; D: NA
DNA: TGTGCCAGCAGAGACACGGGACTAGCGGGGGGGGTTTACGAGCAGTATTTC; CDR3: CASRDTGLAGGVYEQYF; J: TRBJ2-7; V: TRBV2; size: NA; D: TRBD2
DNA: TGTGCCAGCTCACCAGCAGCGGGGGGGTCCTACGAGCAGTACTTC; CDR3: CASSPAAGGSYEQYF; J: TRBJ2-7; V: TRBV18; size: NA; D: TRBD2
DNA: TGTGCCAGTACTCAACAGGGATCCGCAGATACGCAGTATTTT; CDR3: CASTQQGSADTQYF; J: TRBJ2-3; V: TRBV19; size: NA; D: NA
DNA: TGCGCCAGCAGCCAAGGAGAGGCGGATTATAATTCACCCCTCCACTTT; CDR3: CASSQGEADYNSPLHF; J: TRBJ1-6; V: TRBV4-1; size: NA; D: NA
DNA: TGTGCCAGCAGGTCCGGGACAGGGGTCTTAGAAGAGCAGTACTTC; CDR3: CASRSGTGVLEEQYF; J: TRBJ2-7; V: TRBV5-6; size: NA; D: TRBD1
DNA: TGCGCCAGCAGCCCGGGGAGAGCGGGGACATCCGGGGAGCTGTTTTTT; CDR3: CASSPGRAGTSGELFF; J: TRBJ2-2; V: TRBV5-1; size: NA; D: NA
DNA: TGTGCCATTCTCCGGACAGGGGTGGACAATCAGCCCCAGCATTTT; CDR3: CAILRTGVDNQPQHF; J: TRBJ1-5; V: TRBV28; size: NA; D: TRBD1
DNA: TGTGCCAGCGGCCATCAACAAACTAACTATGGCTACACCTTC; CDR3: CASGHQQTNYGYTF; J: TRBJ1-2; V: TRBV21-1; size: NA; D: NA
DNA: TGCAGCGCAAGGACGGCCTCGGAGCGGGGTTACAATGAGCAGTTCTTC; CDR3: CSARTASERGYNEQFF; J: TRBJ2-1; V: TRBV29-1; size: few; D: TRBD2
DNA: TGTGCCAGCAGCTATGGGGCGTTCAATCAGCCCCAGCATTTT; CDR3: CASSYGAFNQPQHF; J: TRBJ1-5; V: TRBV5-6; size: once; D: NA
DNA: TGTGCCAGCAGCTCTACCGGGACTAGCTACGAGCAGTACTTC; CDR3: CASSSTGTSYEQYF; J: TRBJ2-7; V: TRBV7-2; size: NA; D: TRBD2
DNA: TGTGCCAGCATGGTTAGCGACAATGAGCAGTTCTTC; CDR3: CASMVSDNEQFF; J: TRBJ2-1; V: TRBV27; size: once; D: NA
DNA: TGTGCCAGCAGCCCACCAATCCGGACAGGGGTAAGGGAGCAGTACTTC; CDR3: CASSPPIRTGVREQYF; J: TRBJ2-7; V: TRBV7-9; size: NA; D: TRBD1
DNA: TGTGCCTGGAGTGTATGGGGGACTGGAAACACCATATATTTT; CDR3: CAWSVWGTGNTIYF; J: TRBJ1-3; V: TRBV30; size: few; D: NA
DNA: TGTGCCAGTAGTCGACAGGGCTTGTCGGGTCAGCCCCAGCATTTT; CDR3: CASSRQGLSGQPQHF; J: TRBJ1-5; V: TRBV19; size: NA; D: TRBD1
DNA: TGTGCCATCAGGGAAACAGGGGCTGAAGCTTTCTTT; CDR3: CAIRETGAEAFF; J: TRBJ1-1; V: TRBV10-3; size: NA; D: TRBD1
DNA: TGCGCCAGCAGCTTAGTGACAGGGGGCCCGGACACTGAAGCTTTCTTT; CDR3: CASSLVTGGPDTEAFF; J: TRBJ1-1; V: TRBV5-1; size: NA; D: TRBD1
DNA: TGTGCCAGCAAGACGGTGGGGGGCAGCGCAGTCGGGGAGCAGTACTTC; CDR3: CASKTVGGSAVGEQYF; J: TRBJ2-7; V: TRBV28; size: once; D: NA
DNA: TGCAGCGTTGAAACCGGGACAGGGGGCTACGAGCAGTACTTC; CDR3: CSVETGTGGYEQYF; J: TRBJ2-7; V: TRBV29-1; size: NA; D: TRBD1
DNA: TGTGCCACTCTGGGGACAGGGGGCTACACAGATACGCAGTATTTT; CDR3: CATLGTGGYTDTQYF; J: TRBJ2-3; V: TRBV10-3; size: NA; D: TRBD1